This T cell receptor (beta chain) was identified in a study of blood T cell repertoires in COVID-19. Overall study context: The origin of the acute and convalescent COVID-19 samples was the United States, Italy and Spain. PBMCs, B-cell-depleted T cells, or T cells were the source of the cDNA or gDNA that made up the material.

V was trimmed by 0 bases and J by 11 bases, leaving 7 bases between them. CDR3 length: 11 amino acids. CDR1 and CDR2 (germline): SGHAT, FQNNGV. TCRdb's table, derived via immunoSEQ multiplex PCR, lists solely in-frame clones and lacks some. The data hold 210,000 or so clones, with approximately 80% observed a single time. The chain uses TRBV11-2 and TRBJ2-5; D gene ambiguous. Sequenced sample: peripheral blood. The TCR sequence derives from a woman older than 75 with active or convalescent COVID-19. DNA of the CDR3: TGTGCCAGCAGCTTAGAGCAGGCTCAGTACTTC. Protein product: CASSLEQAQYF.